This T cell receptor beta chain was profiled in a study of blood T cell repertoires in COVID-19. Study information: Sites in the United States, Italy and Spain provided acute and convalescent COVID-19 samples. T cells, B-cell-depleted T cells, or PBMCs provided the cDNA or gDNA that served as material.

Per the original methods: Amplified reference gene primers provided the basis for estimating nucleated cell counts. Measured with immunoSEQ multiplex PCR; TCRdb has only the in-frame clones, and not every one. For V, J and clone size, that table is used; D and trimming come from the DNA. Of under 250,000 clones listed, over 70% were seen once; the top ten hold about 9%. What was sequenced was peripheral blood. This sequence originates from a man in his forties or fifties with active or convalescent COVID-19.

CDR3 coding DNA: TGTGCCAGCAGCCCCGGGACAGGGCAAGGCTACACCTTC. Protein sequence: CASSPGTGQGYTF. The chain joins TRBV12-3 or TRBV12-4 to TRBJ1-2; 9 nucleotides align to TRBD1. The CDR3 spans 13 residues. The J segment lost 8 bases and the V segment lost 6 bases, leaving 7 bases of the junction unmatched.